This is a list of T cell receptor beta chains from one sample in a study of T cell responses to AZD1222 COVID-19 vaccine. This table comes from immunoSEQ multiplex PCR, and its TCRdb copy is limited to in-frame clones, with some not included. The sample carries 90,000 to 120,000 clones, about 90% recorded once. The material sequenced was peripheral blood, taken 28 days after the second AZD1222 dose. Every receptor here comes from an adult who received the AZD1222 COVID-19 vaccine. Both conserved end residues are part of each CDR3. The D gene is left open where the match is weak. Only some rows state a clone size, as once, few, many or a class for expanded clones.

d_call: TRBD1; j_call: TRBJ2-5; clone_size: -; v_call: TRBV5-1; cdr3_aa: CASSLQGVQETQYF; cdr3_nt: TGCGCCAGCAGCTTACAGGGGGTGCAAGAGACCCAGTACTTC
d_call: -; j_call: TRBJ1-5; clone_size: -; v_call: TRBV27; cdr3_aa: CASSRVSNQPQHF; cdr3_nt: TGTGCCAGCAGCAGGGTTAGCAATCAGCCCCAGCATTTT
d_call: -; j_call: TRBJ1-3; clone_size: -; v_call: TRBV30; cdr3_aa: CAWSALPGGNTIYF; cdr3_nt: TGTGCCTGGAGTGCTCTACCTGGGGGGAACACCATATATTTT
d_call: -; j_call: TRBJ1-2; clone_size: -; v_call: TRBV10-1; cdr3_aa: CASSFGDPNYGYTF; cdr3_nt: TGCGCCAGCAGTTTCGGGGACCCTAACTATGGCTACACCTTC
d_call: -; j_call: TRBJ2-5; clone_size: -; v_call: TRBV6-5; cdr3_aa: CASSWTGETQYF; cdr3_nt: TGTGCCAGCAGTTGGACCGGGGAGACCCAGTACTTC
d_call: -; j_call: TRBJ2-3; clone_size: -; v_call: TRBV19; cdr3_aa: CASKGRSTDTQYF; cdr3_nt: TGTGCCAGTAAGGGCAGGAGCACAGATACGCAGTATTTT
d_call: -; j_call: TRBJ2-3; clone_size: -; v_call: TRBV11-1; cdr3_aa: CASSLEVSTDTQYF; cdr3_nt: TGTGCCAGCAGCTTAGAGGTCAGCACAGATACGCAGTATTTT
d_call: -; j_call: TRBJ2-1; clone_size: -; v_call: TRBV25-1; cdr3_aa: CASSETPGVFKGIREQFF; cdr3_nt: TGTGCCAGCAGTGAAACCCCAGGGGTGTTTAAGGGGATACGTGAGCAGTTCTTC
d_call: -; j_call: TRBJ2-5; clone_size: -; v_call: TRBV7-3; cdr3_aa: CASSPSIQETQYF; cdr3_nt: TGTGCCAGCAGCCCATCTATCCAAGAGACCCAGTACTTC
d_call: -; j_call: TRBJ2-5; clone_size: -; v_call: TRBV18; cdr3_aa: CASSPQSLGKETQYF; cdr3_nt: TGTGCCAGCTCACCACAATCGTTAGGGAAAGAGACCCAGTACTTC
d_call: -; j_call: TRBJ2-1; clone_size: -; v_call: TRBV5-4; cdr3_aa: CASSLYIRTLSYNEQFF; cdr3_nt: TGTGCCAGCAGCTTGTATATCCGCACGCTCTCCTACAATGAGCAGTTCTTC
d_call: TRBD1; j_call: TRBJ1-5; clone_size: -; v_call: TRBV4-3; cdr3_aa: CASSRRQGGNQPQHF; cdr3_nt: TGCGCCAGCAGCCGGAGACAGGGAGGCAATCAGCCCCAGCATTTT
d_call: TRBD1; j_call: TRBJ2-1; clone_size: -; v_call: TRBV5-4; cdr3_aa: CASSSGQGHNEQFF; cdr3_nt: TGTGCCAGCAGCTCTGGACAGGGCCACAATGAGCAGTTCTTC
d_call: -; j_call: TRBJ2-3; clone_size: once; v_call: TRBV9; cdr3_aa: CASSVVGVDTQYF; cdr3_nt: TGTGCCAGCAGCGTAGTCGGGGTCGATACGCAGTATTTT
d_call: -; j_call: TRBJ2-3; clone_size: -; v_call: TRBV7-7; cdr3_aa: CASSFSRLSTDTQYF; cdr3_nt: TGTGCTAGCAGTTTCTCCCGGCTTAGCACAGATACGCAGTATTTT
d_call: -; j_call: TRBJ1-3; clone_size: -; v_call: TRBV6-6; cdr3_aa: CASSIGDVRGNTIYF; cdr3_nt: TGTGCCAGCAGCATAGGGGACGTTAGGGGAAACACCATATATTTT
d_call: -; j_call: TRBJ1-2; clone_size: -; v_call: TRBV29-1; cdr3_aa: CSVSSNYGYTF; cdr3_nt: TGCAGCGTTAGTAGTAACTATGGCTACACCTTC
d_call: TRBD1; j_call: TRBJ1-6; clone_size: -; v_call: TRBV19; cdr3_aa: CASSIGQGLNSPLHF; cdr3_nt: TGTGCCAGTAGTATAGGACAGGGATTGAATTCACCCCTCCACTTT
d_call: TRBD2; j_call: TRBJ2-7; clone_size: few; v_call: TRBV4-1; cdr3_aa: CASSPSPLAGTPYEQYF; cdr3_nt: TGCGCCAGCAGCCCCTCGCCTCTAGCGGGAACTCCCTACGAGCAGTACTTC
d_call: -; j_call: TRBJ2-6; clone_size: -; v_call: TRBV19; cdr3_aa: CASSGARTSGANVLTF; cdr3_nt: TGTGCCAGTAGTGGGGCACGAACCTCTGGGGCCAACGTCCTGACTTTC
d_call: -; j_call: TRBJ2-5; clone_size: -; v_call: TRBV28; cdr3_aa: CASSLIRQGTQYF; cdr3_nt: TGTGCCAGCAGTTTAATTCGGCAGGGAACCCAGTACTTC
d_call: TRBD1; j_call: TRBJ1-4; clone_size: -; v_call: TRBV2; cdr3_aa: CASTPQGAFNEKLFF; cdr3_nt: TGTGCCAGCACCCCACAGGGGGCTTTTAATGAAAAACTGTTTTTT
d_call: -; j_call: TRBJ2-3; clone_size: -; v_call: TRBV19; cdr3_aa: CATTGRQGRTDTQYF; cdr3_nt: TGTGCCACCACCGGGAGACAGGGACGCACAGATACGCAGTATTTT
d_call: -; j_call: TRBJ2-7; clone_size: -; v_call: TRBV7-9; cdr3_aa: CASSLVVIPYEQYF; cdr3_nt: TGTGCCAGCAGCTTAGTGGTCATACCCTACGAGCAGTACTTC
d_call: -; j_call: TRBJ2-5; clone_size: -; v_call: TRBV7-2; cdr3_aa: CASSLRTEETQYF; cdr3_nt: TGTGCCAGCAGCTTAAGGACTGAAGAGACCCAGTACTTC
d_call: -; j_call: TRBJ2-2; clone_size: -; v_call: TRBV14; cdr3_aa: CASSQGPPTFGELFF; cdr3_nt: TGTGCCAGCAGCCAAGGCCCGCCCACCTTCGGGGAGCTGTTTTTT
d_call: -; j_call: TRBJ1-1; clone_size: -; v_call: TRBV6-2/TRBV6-3; cdr3_aa: CASSQERGTEAFF; cdr3_nt: TGTGCCAGCAGCCAAGAACGGGGCACTGAAGCTTTCTTT
d_call: TRBD1; j_call: TRBJ1-6; clone_size: -; v_call: TRBV7-9; cdr3_aa: CASSLERQGRSPLHF; cdr3_nt: TGTGCCAGCAGCTTAGAGCGACAGGGCAGATCACCCCTCCACTTT
d_call: TRBD1; j_call: TRBJ1-2; clone_size: few; v_call: TRBV30; cdr3_aa: CAWSPDRGSGYTF; cdr3_nt: TGTGCCTGGAGTCCAGACAGGGGCTCTGGCTACACCTTC
d_call: -; j_call: TRBJ2-7; clone_size: -; v_call: TRBV27; cdr3_aa: CASSGGTAFYEQYF; cdr3_nt: TGTGCCAGCAGCGGGGGGACAGCCTTCTACGAGCAGTACTTC
d_call: TRBD1; j_call: TRBJ1-2; clone_size: -; v_call: TRBV12-5; cdr3_aa: CASGLGTGFGGYTF; cdr3_nt: TGTGCTAGTGGTTTAGGGACAGGGTTTGGCGGCTACACCTTC
d_call: TRBD1; j_call: TRBJ1-2; clone_size: once; v_call: TRBV27; cdr3_aa: CASSLGTGGTPNGYTF; cdr3_nt: TGTGCCAGCAGCCTAGGGACAGGGGGGACCCCTAATGGCTACACCTTC
d_call: -; j_call: TRBJ1-1; clone_size: -; v_call: TRBV19; cdr3_aa: CASSIAGRRNTEAFF; cdr3_nt: TGTGCCAGTAGTATAGCCGGGAGGCGGAACACTGAAGCTTTCTTT